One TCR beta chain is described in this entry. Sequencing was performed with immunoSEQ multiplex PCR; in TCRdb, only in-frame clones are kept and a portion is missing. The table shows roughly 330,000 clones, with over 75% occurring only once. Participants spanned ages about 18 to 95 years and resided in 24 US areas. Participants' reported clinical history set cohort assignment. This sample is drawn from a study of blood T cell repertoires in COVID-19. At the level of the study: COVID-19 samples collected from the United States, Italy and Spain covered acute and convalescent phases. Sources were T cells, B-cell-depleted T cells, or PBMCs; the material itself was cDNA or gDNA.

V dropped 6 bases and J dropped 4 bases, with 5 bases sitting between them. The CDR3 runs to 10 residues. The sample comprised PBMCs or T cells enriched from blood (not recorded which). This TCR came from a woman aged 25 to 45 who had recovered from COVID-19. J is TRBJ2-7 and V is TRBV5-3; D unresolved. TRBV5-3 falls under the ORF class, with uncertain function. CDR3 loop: CARNIYEQYF. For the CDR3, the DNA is TGTGCCAGAAATATATACGAGCAGTACTTC.